Listed below are T cell receptor beta chains from one sample, sequenced in a study of breast tumors, draining lymph nodes, adjacent tissues. One entry per CDR3 protein results from TCRdb running MiXCR on the multiplex PCR reads. Altogether under 150,000 distinct CDR3 sequences are present, around 21% being singletons, with the ten largest covering about 2.2%. The specimen was axillary lymph node tissue. These receptors originate from a female donor with breast cancer. Some clones in this sample may be carry-over from other donors' samples. CDR3s include the opening cysteine and the closing phenylalanine or tryptophan. The D gene is left open where the match is weak. Clone sizes are given selectively: once, few, many, or a class where the clone is expanded.

J gene,clone size,D gene,V gene,CDR3 DNA,CDR3 protein
TRBJ1-2,many,TRBD1,TRBV9,TGTGCCAGCAGCGTAGGAGGGACAGGGCTCTATGGCTACACCTTC,CASSVGGTGLYGYTF
TRBJ1-3,many,.,TRBV11-2,TGTGCCAGCAGCTTAGGGATGGTTTCTGGAAACACCATATATTTT,CASSLGMVSGNTIYF
TRBJ2-3,many,.,TRBV5-5,TGTGCCAGCAGCTGGACGGTGGGAACCACAGATACGCAGTATTTT,CASSWTVGTTDTQYF
TRBJ2-1,many,.,TRBV7-6,TGTGCCAGCAGCTGGAGTGGCGGTGAGCAGTTCTTC,CASSWSGGEQFF
TRBJ2-2,.,.,TRBV6-1,TGTGCCAGCAGTGTATCAAGAAACACCGGGGAGCTGTTTTTT,CASSVSRNTGELFF
TRBJ1-2,many,.,TRBV27,TGTGCCAGCAGTCCCCGGGGAGGGGGTAACTATGGCTACACCTTC,CASSPRGGGNYGYTF
TRBJ2-1,.,TRBD2,TRBV15,TGTGCCACCAGCAGAGATATCCGACTAGCGGAGTACAATGAGCAGTTCTTC,CATSRDIRLAEYNEQFF
TRBJ2-1,.,.,TRBV24-1,TGTGCCACCAGTGGACAGGCGGCAGGTGAGCAGTTCTTC,CATSGQAAGEQFF
TRBJ2-7,many,.,TRBV5-1,TGCGCCAGCAGCTTAGAATCGGCCCTTTACGAGCAGTACTTC,CASSLESALYEQYF
TRBJ2-7,many,.,TRBV20-1,TGCAGTGCTAGCCGGACGAGCTACGAGCAGTACTTC,CSASRTSYEQYF
TRBJ1-2,.,.,TRBV5-5,TGTGCCAGCAGCTTAGAGCAGGGTGATGGCTACACCTTC,CASSLEQGDGYTF
TRBJ2-7,many,TRBD2,TRBV28,TGTGCCAGCAGTTTTGCGGGGGCCTACGAGCAGTACTTC,CASSFAGAYEQYF
TRBJ2-5,many,.,TRBV5-4,TGTGCCAGCAGCTTGGCACTAGAAGAGACCCAGTACTTC,CASSLALEETQYF
TRBJ1-6,many,TRBD1,TRBV2,TGTGCCAGCAGACCTGACAGGGATTCACCCCTCCACTTT,CASRPDRDSPLHF
TRBJ1-2,.,TRBD1,TRBV5-4,TGTGCCAGCAGCTCGGACAGGGGGCAATATGGCTACACCTTC,CASSSDRGQYGYTF
TRBJ2-5,many,.,TRBV19,TGTGCCAGTAGTATAGGACCGGGACCCCAAGGGACCCAGTACTTC,CASSIGPGPQGTQYF
TRBJ2-3,many,.,TRBV3-1,TGTGCCAGCAGCTCCTCCAGAGATCTCACAGATACGCAGTATTTT,CASSSSRDLTDTQYF
TRBJ2-1,few,.,TRBV28,TGTGCCAGCAGTTTACCCTCCTACAATGAGCAGTTCTTC,CASSLPSYNEQFF
TRBJ2-5,many,.,TRBV5-5,TGTGCCAGCAGCCCCTTCGCGGGGGCCCAGGGAAGCCAAGAGACCCAGTACTTC,CASSPFAGAQGSQETQYF
TRBJ2-5,many,TRBD1,TRBV6-1,TGTGCCAGCAGTGAGGGGACAGGGGGCCGGGAGACCCAGTACTTC,CASSEGTGGRETQYF
TRBJ2-5,few,TRBD2,TRBV3-1,TGTGCCAGCAGCCGCCAATCGGGACTAGCGGGAGGGCCGGGGGAGACCCAGTCCTTC,CASSRQSGLAGGPGETQSF
TRBJ2-1,many,TRBD1,TRBV11-2,TGTGCCAGCAGCTCCTGGGACAGGGGACTTGAGCAGTTCTTC,CASSSWDRGLEQFF
TRBJ1-3,many,TRBD1,TRBV19,TGTGCCAGTAGTACTTCGGACAGGGAGGGAAACACCATATATTTT,CASSTSDREGNTIYF
TRBJ2-1,many,.,TRBV20-1,TGCAGTGCTAGTCCGTTGGGGGAAGGGTCCTACAATGAGCAGTTCTTC,CSASPLGEGSYNEQFF
TRBJ2-7,many,.,TRBV11-2,TGTGCCAGCAGCTTAAGTAGTCGCGGGTACGAGCAGTACTTC,CASSLSSRGYEQYF
TRBJ2-1,many,.,TRBV10-3,TGTGCCATCTCAAGGAGCTCCTACAATGAGCAGTTCTTC,CAISRSSYNEQFF
TRBJ1-1,.,.,TRBV7-6,TGTGCCAGCAGCTTCGGCAGTTGGGGCACTGAAGCTTTCTTT,CASSFGSWGTEAFF
TRBJ2-7,many,TRBD2,TRBV28,TGTGCCAGCAGTTATTGGGCAGACGAGCGGGAGGGATCCTACGAGCAGTACTTC,CASSYWADEREGSYEQYF
TRBJ2-1,.,TRBD1,TRBV18,TGTGCCAGCTCACCAAAAGCCCCCCGACAGGGAGCCTCCTACAATGAGCAGTTCTTC,CASSPKAPRQGASYNEQFF
TRBJ2-7,many,TRBD2,TRBV9,TGTGCCAGCAGCCCGACTAGCGGTACCATCTCCTACGAGCAGTACTTC,CASSPTSGTISYEQYF
TRBJ2-5,many,TRBD1,TRBV11-2,TGTGCCAGCAGCGTCAATCCCCAGGGGGCGGAAGAGACCCAGTACTTC,CASSVNPQGAEETQYF
TRBJ1-2,many,.,TRBV7-9,TGTGCCAGCAGCTTCCCCGGCGACTATGGCTACACCTTC,CASSFPGDYGYTF
TRBJ2-1,many,.,TRBV27,TGTGCCAGCAGTACCTACAATGAGCAGTTCTTC,CASSTYNEQFF
TRBJ1-3,.,.,TRBV18,TGTGCCAGCTCACTAGGGGTCCAGTCTGGAAACACCATATATTTT,CASSLGVQSGNTIYF
TRBJ2-1,.,TRBD2,TRBV19,TGTGCCAGTAGAACGACTAGCGGGTACAATGAGCAGTTCTTC,CASRTTSGYNEQFF
TRBJ1-3,many,.,TRBV9,TGTGCCAGCAGCGTAGGATCAGCACGATCGGGAAACACCATATATTTT,CASSVGSARSGNTIYF
TRBJ2-5,many,.,TRBV18,TGTGCCAGCTCACTATGGCCGAGGACGGGAAAGCAAGAGACCCAGTACTTC,CASSLWPRTGKQETQYF
TRBJ2-5,many,.,TRBV9,TGTGCCAGCAGCGTAGGGAGGGATCAAGAGACCCAGTACTTC,CASSVGRDQETQYF
TRBJ2-1,many,TRBD2,TRBV6-6,TGTGCCAGCAGTTTCCCCCCCGGGACTAGCGGCACCAATGAGCAGTTCTTC,CASSFPPGTSGTNEQFF
TRBJ2-1,few,TRBD1,TRBV6-5,TGTGCCAGCAGTTACTCCGACAGGGTGAAACGGTTCTTC,CASSYSDRVKRFF
TRBJ2-2,.,.,TRBV5-4,TGTGCCAGCAGCTCAGACGGGACCCAAAACACCGGGGAGCTGTTTTTT,CASSSDGTQNTGELFF
TRBJ2-5,many,.,TRBV4-2,TGTGCCAGCAGCCAAGCACAGACCCGTGCGGAGACCCAGTACTTC,CASSQAQTRAETQYF
TRBJ2-2,.,TRBD1,TRBV12-3/TRBV12-4,TGTGCCAGCAGCCGACAGGGAAGAATCTCCGGGGAGCTGTTTTTT,CASSRQGRISGELFF
TRBJ2-1,many,TRBD2,TRBV20-1,TGCAGTGCCCCGCCGTCTGCGGGAGCCTACAATGAGCAGTTCTTC,CSAPPSAGAYNEQFF
TRBJ1-6,many,TRBD1,TRBV27,TGTGCCAGCAGCAAAGGGACAGCGCCTTCACCCCTCCACTTT,CASSKGTAPSPLHF
TRBJ1-5,many,.,TRBV20-1,TGCAGTGCTAGAGATAATAGCCGCAATCAGCCCCAGCATTTT,CSARDNSRNQPQHF
TRBJ2-5,.,.,TRBV11-2,.,CASSPPGNTIYFGEGSWQETQYF
TRBJ1-2,many,TRBD1,TRBV6-1,TGTGCCAGCATTCATATATGGGACAGCTTAACAAGGGGCTATGGCTACACCTTC,CASIHIWDSLTRGYGYTF
TRBJ2-1,many,TRBD2,TRBV11-2,TGTGCCAGCAGCTTGGGATTCGGACTAGCGGAGTACAATGAGCAGTTCTTC,CASSLGFGLAEYNEQFF
TRBJ1-2,many,TRBD1,TRBV10-3,TGTGCCACCGGACAGGGGGCAGGCTATGGCTACACCTTC,CATGQGAGYGYTF
TRBJ1-6,many,TRBD1,TRBV4-2,TGTGCCAGCAGCCTACAGGGGAACTATAATTCACCCCTCCACTTT,CASSLQGNYNSPLHF
TRBJ2-7,many,.,TRBV4-1,TGCGCCAGCAGCCAAGAACTGGGTAACCTCTACGAGCAGTACTTC,CASSQELGNLYEQYF